This section outlines one TCR beta chain sequence together with its context. The V gene's germline CDR1 is SGHAT and CDR2 FQDESV (reference sequence). This CDR3 region has 17 residues. After removal of 5 bases from V and 3 bases from J, the junction contained 15 bases not matched to a gene. This record comes from a study of somatic mutations in cytotoxic T cells in rheumatoid arthritis. CD4+ cells and CD8+ cells were each obtained through positive magnetic bead selection, and their purity was assessed by flow cytometry. Generated by immunoSEQ multiplex PCR, the TCRdb table keeps only in-frame clones and is missing some. This sample has fewer than 40,000 clones; about 81% occur once, and the top ten carry more than 6.5%.

Sequencing was carried out using CD8+ T cells sorted from blood. The chain recombines TRBV11-1 with TRBJ2-7; 8 bases map to TRBD1. The sequence came from an adult with rheumatoid arthritis. CDR3 amino acids: CASSKNGQGRPGYEQYF. Here the CDR3 DNA reads TGTGCCAGCAGCAAAAACGGACAGGGTCGACCGGGCTACGAGCAGTACTTC.